This T cell receptor beta chain appears in the sequencing data of a study of blood T cell repertoires in COVID-19. Turning to the study itself: Spain, Italy and the United States supplied samples that represented acute and convalescent COVID-19. PBMCs, B-cell-depleted T cells, or T cells were the source of the cDNA or gDNA that made up the material.

Germline CDR1 and CDR2: LNHDA and SQIVND (reference sequence). The CDR3 spans 14 residues. V was trimmed by 5 bases and J by 7 bases, leaving 14 bases between them. In the source study's methods: Researchers report that nucleated cell counts were estimated from reference gene primer amplification. Clones were sequenced by immunoSEQ multiplex PCR, and TCRdb holds only the in-frame ones, with some missing. That table gives V, J and clone size, and the DNA gave D and trimming. Seen here are around 260,000 clones, about 85% observed once, and the top ten hold roughly 13%. The clonotype comes from a human donor in a cohort sampled during active COVID-19. The sample comprised peripheral blood. V is TRBV19 and J is TRBJ2-2; D is unresolved. DNA for the CDR3: TGTGCCAGTAGTCCTCAACCAGCGATCGGGGAGCTGTTTTTT. Translating gives CASSPQPAIGELFF.